The 14 T cell receptor beta chains in this list originate from one sample, sequenced in a study of early T cells in non-severe SARS-CoV-2 infection. TCRdb ran MiXCR on the 5' RACE reads and lists one entry per CDR3 protein. This table holds roughly 75,000 distinct CDR3 sequences, 9% to 10% found once. Sequenced sample: whole blood. These receptors originate from an adult who was a healthcare worker with PCR-confirmed SARS-CoV-2 infection or an uninfected control (not recorded which).

This clonotype turned up a few times. The V and J genes are TRBV29-1 and TRBJ2-1; 7 nucleotides agree with TRBD2. Germline V gene data show CDR1 as SQVTM and CDR2 as ANQGSEA. V lost 4 bases to trimming and J lost 10 bases; unmatched junction nucleotides: 10. The CDR3 is 13 residues long. The CDR3 coding sequence is TGCAGCGTTGGGTGGGCGGGAGTAGGAGAGCAGTTCTTC. It specifies CSVGWAGVGEQFF.

The rearrangement uses TRBV11-2 and TRBJ1-1; a weak D match, TRBD1 (6 bases). There are 14 residues in the CDR3. The V gene lost 1 base and the J gene lost 5 bases, with 11 bases spanning the gap. Germline CDR1 and CDR2: SGHAT and FQNNGV. CDR3 in DNA: TGTGCCAGCAGCTTAGCCAGGGGAATGACTGAAGCTTTCTTT. Amino acid sequence: CASSLARGMTEAFF.

In this sample, this clonotype turned up many times. The chain is built from TRBV7-2 and TRBJ1-5; the D gene is possibly TRBD1 (5 bases). V shed 1 base and J shed 9 bases, with 16 bases lying between them. Germline V lookup: CDR1 SGHTA, CDR2 FQGNSA. The CDR3 sequence is 15 residues long. CDR3 nucleotides: TGTGCCAGCAGCTTAGTCGGCGGGGGAGGAAGGCCCCAGCATTTT. Its translation: CASSLVGGGGRPQHF.

The chain combines TRBV5-5 with TRBJ2-1; the D gene is possibly TRBD1 (6 bases). V was pared by 1 base and J by 7 bases, with 12 bases between. CDR3 length: 14 residues. CDR1 and CDR2 (germline): SGHKS, YYEKEE (reference sequence). The CDR3 protein is CASSLRTAINEQFF. The CDR3 DNA sequence: TGTGCCAGCAGCTTGAGGACAGCGATTAATGAGCAGTTCTTC.

This clonotype was counted ten times or more. V usage is TRBV30 and J usage is TRBJ2-3; the D is unclear. The germline CDR1 and CDR2 sequences are GTSNPN and SVGIG (reference sequence). V gave up 0 bases and J gave up 2 bases, with 15 bases separating them. This CDR3 has 16 residues. The chain's CDR3 is CAWSVDLARPTDTQYF. The CDR3 region has the DNA TGTGCCTGGAGTGTTGATCTGGCGCGACCCACAGATACGCAGTATTTT. The full variable domain, completed using reference TRBV30 and TRBJ2-3, is SQTIHQWPATLVQPVGSPLSLECTVEGTSNPNLYWYRQAAGRGLQLLFYSVGIGQISSEVPQNLSASRPQDRQFILSSKKLLLSDSGFYLCAWSVDLARPTDTQYFGPGTRLTVL.

The chain recombines TRBV5-4 with TRBJ1-5; D possibly corresponds to TRBD1 (5 bases). V dropped 4 bases and J dropped 4 bases, with 12 bases sitting between them. The CDR3 runs to 14 residues. Germline CDR1 SGHNT, CDR2 YYREEE (reference sequence). CDR3 loop: CASSQTGGNQPQHF. Written as DNA, the CDR3 is TGTGCCAGCAGCCAAACGGGGGGAAATCAGCCCCAGCATTTT. Based on the CDR3 plus reference TRBV5-4 and TRBJ1-5, the full variable domain is ETGVTQSPTHLIKTRGQQVTLRCSSQSGHNTVSWYQQALGQGPQFIFQYYREEENGRGNFPPRFSGLQFPNYSSELNVNALELDDSALYLCASSQTGGNQPQHFGDGTRLSIL.

This clonotype was counted at least ten times. The J gene is TRBJ2-2, the V gene TRBV6-1; the match to TRBD1 covers 7 bases. Per germline, CDR1 MNHNS and CDR2 SASEGT. V lost 0 bases to trimming and J lost 0 bases; unmatched junction nucleotides: 1. CDR3 length: 16 residues. The DNA of the CDR3 is TGTGCCAGCAGTGAAGCGCAGGGGGCGAACACCGGGGAGCTGTTTTTT. Translated, it gives CASSEAQGANTGELFF.

This clonotype was observed many times. The chain is built from TRBV6-6 and TRBJ2-1, with D maybe TRBD2 (6 bases). This CDR3 region has 18 residues. V was pared by 2 bases and J by 6 bases, with 23 bases between. In germline, CDR1 is MNHNY, CDR2 SVGAGI (reference sequence). CDR3 region: CASSYGLSGSLAANEQFF. The CDR3 DNA sequence: TGTGCCAGCAGTTACGGCCTCTCCGGGAGCCTGGCTGCCAATGAGCAGTTCTTC.

This clonotype was detected many times. The chain has TRBV25-1 and TRBJ1-1; D may be TRBD1 (6 bases). This CDR3 comprises 15 residues. Germline CDR1 reads MGHDK; CDR2 reads SYGVNS. The V end lost 4 bases, the J end lost 1 base, and 13 bases lay between the germline ends. The CDR3 nucleotides read TGTGCCAGCAGTGCCCTACAGGGCACGAACACTGAAGCTTTCTTT. As protein: CASSALQGTNTEAFF.

Only a few counts were recorded for this clonotype. The chain recombines TRBV4-1 with TRBJ2-1, with D tentatively TRBD1 or TRBD2 (5 bases each). Per the germline V gene, CDR1 is MGHRA and CDR2 is YSYEKL. V lost 0 bases and J lost 9, with 24 bases in between. The CDR3 consists of 18 residues. The CDR3, as DNA: TGCGCCAGCAGCCAAGATTCCCCTTCCTCTAGCACCCAGGGTGAGCAGTTCTTC. Its translation is CASSQDSPSSSTQGEQFF.

A few counts support this clonotype. The chain uses TRBV20-1 and TRBJ2-7; D ambiguous. CDR1 is DFQATT, CDR2 SNEGSKA, per germline (reference sequence). This CDR3 is 13 amino acids long. Trimming removed 6 bases from V and 3 bases from J, with 15 bases in between. CDR3 amino acids: CSASRTGLYEQYF. DNA of the CDR3: TGCAGTGCCAGCCGTACTGGGCTCTACGAGCAGTACTTC.

This clonotype has at least ten counts. In nucleotides, the CDR3 is TGTGCCAGCAGCTTCGACACGGGCACAGATACGCAGTATTTT. The encoded protein is CASSFDTGTDTQYF. The rearrangement uses TRBV7-9 and TRBJ2-3; D not certain. This CDR3 contains 14 residues. V lost 3 bases, J lost 1 base, and 8 bases lay in between. Germline V lookup: CDR1 SEHNR, CDR2 FQNEAQ (reference sequence). The entire variable domain, with the rest obtained from reference TRBV7-9 and TRBJ2-3, is as follows: DTGVSQNPRHKITKRGQNVTFRCDPISEHNRLYWYRQTLGQGPEFLTYFQNEAQLEKSRLLSDRFSAERPKGSFSTLEIQRTEQGDSAMYLCASSFDTGTDTQYFGPGTRLTVL.

This chain uses TRBV7-8 with TRBJ2-2; the match to TRBD2 covers 8 bases. Trimming at V came to 3 bases and at J to 0 bases, leaving 3 bases not matched to a gene. The CDR3 sequence is 16 residues long. CDR1 is SGHVS and CDR2 is FQNEAQ in the germline V gene. CDR3 in DNA: TGTGCCAGCAGCTTCCTAGCGGGTACGAACACCGGGGAGCTGTTTTTT. Translation gives CASSFLAGTNTGELFF.

This clonotype occurred many times. The genes are TRBV4-2 and TRBJ2-1, with 8 bases fitting TRBD2. Losses at the gene ends were 3 bases for V and 0 bases for J; bases not matched to a gene: 4. Germline lookup yields CDR1 LGHNA and CDR2 YNFKEQ. The CDR3 consists of 16 residues. The CDR3 protein is CASSHTGTSSYNEQFF. CDR3 DNA: TGTGCCAGCAGCCACACCGGGACTAGCTCCTACAATGAGCAGTTCTTC.